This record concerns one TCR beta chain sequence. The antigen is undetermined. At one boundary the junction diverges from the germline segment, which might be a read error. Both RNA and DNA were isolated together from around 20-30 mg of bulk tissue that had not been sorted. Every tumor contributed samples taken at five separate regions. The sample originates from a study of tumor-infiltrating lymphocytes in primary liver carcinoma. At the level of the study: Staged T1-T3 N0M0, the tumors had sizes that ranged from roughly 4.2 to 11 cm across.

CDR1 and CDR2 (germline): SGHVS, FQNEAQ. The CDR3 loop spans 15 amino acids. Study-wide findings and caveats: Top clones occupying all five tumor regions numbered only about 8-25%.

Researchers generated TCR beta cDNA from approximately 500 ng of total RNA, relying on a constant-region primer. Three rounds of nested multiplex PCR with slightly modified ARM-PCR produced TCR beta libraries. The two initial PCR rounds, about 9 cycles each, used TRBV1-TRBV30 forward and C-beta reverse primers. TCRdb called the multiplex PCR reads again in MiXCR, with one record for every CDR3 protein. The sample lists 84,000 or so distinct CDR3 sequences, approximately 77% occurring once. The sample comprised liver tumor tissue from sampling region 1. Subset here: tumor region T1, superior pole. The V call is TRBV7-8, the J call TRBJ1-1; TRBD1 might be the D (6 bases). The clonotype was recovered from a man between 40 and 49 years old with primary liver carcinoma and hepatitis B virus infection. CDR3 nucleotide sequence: TGTGCCAGTAGCTTAGGGGGGGGGGTGAACACTGAAGCTTTCTTT. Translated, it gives CASSLGGGVNTEAFF.